This T cell receptor beta chain was sequenced for a study of T cells after yellow fever vaccination. Overall study context: It was SMART-Seq v4 Ultra Low Input that prepared the fractions with low cell numbers.

This clonotype has a count of ten or more. Its target is unknown. TCRdb fed the 5' RACE reads into MiXCR, producing one record per CDR3 protein. The sample has approximately 250,000 distinct CDR3 sequences, approximately 6.8% seen once. CDR3 length: 13 residues. Germline V gene lookup returns CDR1 SGHTA and CDR2 FQGNSA. Trimming cost V 3 bases and J 5 bases, with 10 bases left between them. Study-wide results and caveats: Booster samples showed a return of most primary-vaccination clones (around 96% CD4, roughly 85% CD8).

Sequencing used CD4+ T cells sorted from PBMCs, obtained on the day of the yellow fever booster vaccination. This clonotype originated in a man younger than 45 who received the YFV17D yellow fever vaccine. This chain uses TRBV7-2 with TRBJ2-5; D ambiguous. The chain's CDR3 is CASSLSIVETQYF. The DNA of the CDR3 is TGTGCCAGCAGCTTGAGCATTGTGGAGACCCAGTACTTC. Combining the CDR3 with reference TRBV7-2 and TRBJ2-5 gives the whole variable domain GAGVSQSPSNKVTEKGKDVELRCDPISGHTALYWYRQSLGQGLEFLIYFQGNSAPDKSGLPSDRFSAERTGGSVSTLTIQRTQQEDSAVYLCASSLSIVETQYFGPGTRLLVL.